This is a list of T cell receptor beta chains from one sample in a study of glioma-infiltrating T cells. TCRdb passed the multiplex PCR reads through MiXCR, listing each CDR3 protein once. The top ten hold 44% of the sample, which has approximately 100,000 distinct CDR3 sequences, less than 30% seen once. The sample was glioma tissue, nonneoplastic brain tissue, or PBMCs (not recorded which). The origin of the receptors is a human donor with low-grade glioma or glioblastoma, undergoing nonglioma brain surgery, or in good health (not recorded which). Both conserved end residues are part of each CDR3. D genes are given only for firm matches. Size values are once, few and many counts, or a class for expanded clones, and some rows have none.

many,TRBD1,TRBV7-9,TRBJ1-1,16,TGTGCCAGCAACGAGAGAGAGGGACAGGGGTACACTGAAGCTTTCTTT,CASNEREGQGYTEAFF
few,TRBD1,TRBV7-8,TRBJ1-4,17,TGTGCCAGCAGACCGAGAGGACAGGGGGCTTCTAATGAAAAACTGTTTTTT,CASRPRGQGASNEKLFF
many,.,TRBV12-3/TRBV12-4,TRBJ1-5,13,TGTGCCAGCAGCTCAGGATTCAATCAGCCCCAGCATTTT,CASSSGFNQPQHF
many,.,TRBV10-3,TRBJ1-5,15,TGTGCCATCAGTGAGTCGCAACAGGGATGGCAGCCCCAGCATTTT,CAISESQQGWQPQHF
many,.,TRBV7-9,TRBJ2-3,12,TGTGCCAGCGTCTATGACACAGATACGCAGTATTTT,CASVYDTDTQYF
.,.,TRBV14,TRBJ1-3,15,TGTGCCAGCAGCCAAAGATTGGTTTCTGGAAACACCATATATTTT,CASSQRLVSGNTIYF
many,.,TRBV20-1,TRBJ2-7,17,TGCAGTGCTAGGGTGCGTGGCATAGGGATCCCTCTTTACGAGCAGTACTTC,CSARVRGIGIPLYEQYF
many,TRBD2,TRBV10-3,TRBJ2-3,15,TGTGCCATCAGTGAGTCTACTAGCGGTAAAGATACGCAGTATTTT,CAISESTSGKDTQYF
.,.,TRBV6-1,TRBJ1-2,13,TGTGCCACCTCGGACAGCGAACCTTATGGCTACACCTTC,CATSDSEPYGYTF
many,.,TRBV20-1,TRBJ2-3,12,TGCAGTGCGAAACAGCGCGTGGATACGCAGTATTTT,CSAKQRVDTQYF
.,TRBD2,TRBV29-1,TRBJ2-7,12,TGCAGCGGGGGGGGGAATTCCTACGAGCAGTACTTC,CSGGGNSYEQYF
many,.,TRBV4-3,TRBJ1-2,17,TGCGCCAGCAGCCAAGATTGGGGACACCTAACTAACTATGGCTACACCTTC,CASSQDWGHLTNYGYTF
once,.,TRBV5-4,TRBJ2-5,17,TGTGCCAGCAGCTTGGCCTTAGGGTGTTGGAACCAAGAGACCCAGTACTTC,CASSLALGCWNQETQYF
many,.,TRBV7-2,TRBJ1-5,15,TGTGCCAGCAGCCCCCAGGTCTCGGGCAATCAGCCCCAGCATTTT,CASSPQVSGNQPQHF
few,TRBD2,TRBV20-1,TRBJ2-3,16,TGCAGTGCTAGAGTGCGGGGGGGCCACACAGCAGGTACGCAGTATTTT,CSARVRGGHTAGTQYF
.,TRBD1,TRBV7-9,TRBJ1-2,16,TGTGCCAGCAGCGCCCACGGACAGGGAGCTAGCTATGGCTACACCTTC,CASSAHGQGASYGYTF
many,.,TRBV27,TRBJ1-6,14,TGTGCCAGCAGTAAATGGGGTAGAGATTCACCCCTCCACTTT,CASSKWGRDSPLHF